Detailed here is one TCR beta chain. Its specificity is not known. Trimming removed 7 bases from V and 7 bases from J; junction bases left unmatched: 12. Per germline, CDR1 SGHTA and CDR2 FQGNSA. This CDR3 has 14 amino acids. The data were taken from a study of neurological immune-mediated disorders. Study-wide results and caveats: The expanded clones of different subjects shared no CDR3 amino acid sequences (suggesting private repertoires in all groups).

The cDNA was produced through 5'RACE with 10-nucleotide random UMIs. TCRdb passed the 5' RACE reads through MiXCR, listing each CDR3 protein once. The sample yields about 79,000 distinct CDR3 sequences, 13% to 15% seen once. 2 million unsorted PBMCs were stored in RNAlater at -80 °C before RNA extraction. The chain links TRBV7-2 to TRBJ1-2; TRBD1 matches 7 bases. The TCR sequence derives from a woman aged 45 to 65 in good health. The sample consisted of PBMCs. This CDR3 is CASTIQGLGGGYTF. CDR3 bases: TGTGCCAGCACCATACAGGGGCTGGGTGGTGGCTACACCTTC.